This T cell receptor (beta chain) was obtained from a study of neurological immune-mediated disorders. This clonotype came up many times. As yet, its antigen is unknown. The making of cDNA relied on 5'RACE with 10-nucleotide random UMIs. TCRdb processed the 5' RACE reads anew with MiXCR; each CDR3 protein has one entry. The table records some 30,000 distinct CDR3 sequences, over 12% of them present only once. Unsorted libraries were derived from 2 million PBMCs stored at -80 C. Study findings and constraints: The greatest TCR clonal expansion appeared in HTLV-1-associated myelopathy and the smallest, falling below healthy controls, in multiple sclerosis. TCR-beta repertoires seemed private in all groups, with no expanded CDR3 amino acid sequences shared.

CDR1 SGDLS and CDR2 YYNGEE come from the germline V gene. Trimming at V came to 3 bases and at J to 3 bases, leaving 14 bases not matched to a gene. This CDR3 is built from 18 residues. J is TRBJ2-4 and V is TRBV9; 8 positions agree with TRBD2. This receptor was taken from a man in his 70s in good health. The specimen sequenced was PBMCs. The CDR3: CASSEHSGGLGGKNIQYF. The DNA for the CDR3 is TGTGCCAGCAGCGAGCACTCTGGGGGACTAGGGGGCAAAAACATTCAGTACTTC.